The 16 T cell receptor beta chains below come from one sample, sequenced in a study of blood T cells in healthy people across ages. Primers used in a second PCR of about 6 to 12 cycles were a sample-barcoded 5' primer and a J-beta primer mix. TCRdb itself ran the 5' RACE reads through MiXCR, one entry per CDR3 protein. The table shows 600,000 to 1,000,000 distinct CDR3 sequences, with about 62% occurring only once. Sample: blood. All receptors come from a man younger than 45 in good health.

Here the CDR3 DNA reads TGCAGTGCTAGCGCCCGGGCTAGCGGTTACAATGAGCAGTTCTTC. Its translation: CSASARASGYNEQFF. The gene calls are TRBV20-1 and TRBJ2-1; 7 nucleotides line up with TRBD2. V dropped 3 bases and J dropped 4; count of bases not matched to a gene: 9. CDR1 DFQATT and CDR2 SNEGSKA come from the germline V gene (reference sequence). This CDR3 is built from 15 residues.

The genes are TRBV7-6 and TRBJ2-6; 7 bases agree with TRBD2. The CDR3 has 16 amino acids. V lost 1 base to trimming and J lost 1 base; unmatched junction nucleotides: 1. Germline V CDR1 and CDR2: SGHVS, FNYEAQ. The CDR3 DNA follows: TGTGCCAGCAGCTTAGGAGCGGGGTCTGGGGCCAACGTCCTGACTTTC. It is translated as CASSLGAGSGANVLTF.

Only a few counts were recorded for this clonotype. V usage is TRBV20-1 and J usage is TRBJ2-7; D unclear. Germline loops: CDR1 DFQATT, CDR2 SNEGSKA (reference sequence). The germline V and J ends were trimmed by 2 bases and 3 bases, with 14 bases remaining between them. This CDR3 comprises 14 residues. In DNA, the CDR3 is TGCAGTGCTAGAAGCACCCGGGTAGACTACGAGCAGTACTTC. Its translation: CSARSTRVDYEQYF.

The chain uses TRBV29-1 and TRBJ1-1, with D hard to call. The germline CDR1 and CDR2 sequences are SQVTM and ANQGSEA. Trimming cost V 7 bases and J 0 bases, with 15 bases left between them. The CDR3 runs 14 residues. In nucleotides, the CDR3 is TGCAGCGCCTCAGTGAGACGGCTGAACACTGAAGCTTTCTTT. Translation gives CSASVRRLNTEAFF.

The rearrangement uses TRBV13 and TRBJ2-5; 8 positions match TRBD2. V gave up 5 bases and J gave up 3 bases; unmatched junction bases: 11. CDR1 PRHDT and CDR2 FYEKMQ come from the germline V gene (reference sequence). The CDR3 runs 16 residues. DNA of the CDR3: TGTGCCAGCAGCCCCCTACGGGGGGGATATAAAGAGACCCAGTACTTC. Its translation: CASSPLRGGYKETQYF.

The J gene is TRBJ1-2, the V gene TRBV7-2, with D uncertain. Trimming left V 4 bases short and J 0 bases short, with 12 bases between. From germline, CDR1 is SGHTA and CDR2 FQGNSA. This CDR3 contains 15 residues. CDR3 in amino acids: CASSSVARPNYGYTF. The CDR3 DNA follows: TGTGCCAGCAGCTCCGTCGCGAGACCTAACTATGGCTACACCTTC.

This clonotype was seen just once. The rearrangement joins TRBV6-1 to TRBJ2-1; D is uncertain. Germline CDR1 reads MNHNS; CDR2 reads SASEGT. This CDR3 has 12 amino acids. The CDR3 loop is CTGPKPSGEQFF. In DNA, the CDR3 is TGTACCGGTCCTAAACCGTCCGGTGAGCAGTTCTTC.

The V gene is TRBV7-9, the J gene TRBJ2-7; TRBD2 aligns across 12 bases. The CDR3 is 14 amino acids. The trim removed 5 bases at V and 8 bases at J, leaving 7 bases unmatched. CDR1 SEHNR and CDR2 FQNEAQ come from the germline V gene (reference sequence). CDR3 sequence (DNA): TGTGCCAGCAGCCCTGGGACTAGCGGGTCGAAGCAGTACTTC. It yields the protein CASSPGTSGSKQYF.

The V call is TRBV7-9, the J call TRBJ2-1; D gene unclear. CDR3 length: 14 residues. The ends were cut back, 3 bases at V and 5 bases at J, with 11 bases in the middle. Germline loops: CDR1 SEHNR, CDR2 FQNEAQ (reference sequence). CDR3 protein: CASSFHLGNNEQFF. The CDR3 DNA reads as TGTGCCAGCAGCTTTCATCTAGGGAACAATGAGCAGTTCTTC. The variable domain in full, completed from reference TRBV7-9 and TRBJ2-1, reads DTGVSQNPRHKITKRGQNVTFRCDPISEHNRLYWYRQTLGQGPEFLTYFQNEAQLEKSRLLSDRFSAERPKGSFSTLEIQRTEQGDSAMYLCASSFHLGNNEQFFGPGTRLTVL.

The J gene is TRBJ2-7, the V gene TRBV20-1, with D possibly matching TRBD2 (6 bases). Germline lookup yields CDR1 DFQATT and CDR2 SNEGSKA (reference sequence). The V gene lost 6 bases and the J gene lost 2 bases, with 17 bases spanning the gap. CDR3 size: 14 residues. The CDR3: CSAEPPRGAYEQYF. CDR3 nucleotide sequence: TGCAGTGCCGAACCTCCGCGCGGGGCCTACGAGCAGTACTTC.

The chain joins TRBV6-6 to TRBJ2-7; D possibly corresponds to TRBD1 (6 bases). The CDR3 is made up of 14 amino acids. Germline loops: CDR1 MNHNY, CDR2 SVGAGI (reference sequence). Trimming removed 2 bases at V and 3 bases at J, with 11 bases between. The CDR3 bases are TGTGCCAGCAGTTACGGCGGACAGCTCTACGAGCAGTACTTC. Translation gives CASSYGGQLYEQYF.

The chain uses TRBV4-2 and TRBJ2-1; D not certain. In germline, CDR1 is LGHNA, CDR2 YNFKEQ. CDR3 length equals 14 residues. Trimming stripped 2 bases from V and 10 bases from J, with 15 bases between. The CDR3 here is CASSQTPRPHEQFF. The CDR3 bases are TGTGCCAGCAGCCAAACCCCAAGGCCCCACGAGCAGTTCTTC.

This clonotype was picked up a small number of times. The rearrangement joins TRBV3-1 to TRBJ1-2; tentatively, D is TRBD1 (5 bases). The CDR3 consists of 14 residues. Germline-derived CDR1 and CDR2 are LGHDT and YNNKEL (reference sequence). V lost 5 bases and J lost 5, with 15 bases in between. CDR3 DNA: TGTGCCAGCAGCTACCTAGGCGGGGGATATGGCTACACCTTC. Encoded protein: CASSYLGGGYGYTF.

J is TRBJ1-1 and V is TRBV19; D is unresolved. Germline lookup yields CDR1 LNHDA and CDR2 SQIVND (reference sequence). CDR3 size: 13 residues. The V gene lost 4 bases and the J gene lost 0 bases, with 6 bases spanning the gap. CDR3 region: CASSTQMNTEAFF. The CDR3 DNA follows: TGTGCCAGTAGTACACAGATGAACACTGAAGCTTTCTTT.

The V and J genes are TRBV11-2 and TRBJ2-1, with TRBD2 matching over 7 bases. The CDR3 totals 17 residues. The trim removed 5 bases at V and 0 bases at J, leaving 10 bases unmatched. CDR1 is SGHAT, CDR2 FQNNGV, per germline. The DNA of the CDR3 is TGTGCCAGCAGCACCTCCCGGGAGGCCATCTCCTACAATGAGCAGTTCTTC. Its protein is CASSTSREAISYNEQFF.

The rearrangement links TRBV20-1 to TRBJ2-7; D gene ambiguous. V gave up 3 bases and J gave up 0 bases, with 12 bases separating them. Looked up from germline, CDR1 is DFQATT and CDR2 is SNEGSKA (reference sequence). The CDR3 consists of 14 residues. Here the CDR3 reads CSARSVKSSYEQYF. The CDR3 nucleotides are TGCAGTGCTAGGTCCGTCAAGAGCTCCTACGAGCAGTACTTC.